This entry describes one T cell receptor beta chain. Its antigen is still unknown. Germline V gene data show CDR1 as ENHRY and CDR2 as SYGVKD. The CDR3 is 13 amino acids. The germline V and J ends were trimmed by 7 bases and 5 bases, with 11 bases remaining between them. Only in-frame clones appear in the TCRdb table, and some are missing; sequencing was by immunoSEQ multiplex PCR. Among thousands of clones listed, about two thirds were seen once. These data are taken from a study of CD8 T cell repertoires and HIV-1 epitope variants. Study at large: Separate wells received one of Twenty-five Gag or Nef variant peptides. Equal numbers of autologous T cell-negative cells presented antigen to enriched T cells. IL-2, IL-7 and IL-15 were added on days 3 and 7 of approximately 9-day cultures.

The sequence came from a male donor with HIV. The chain couples TRBV10-3 to TRBJ1-4, with a weak D call TRBD1 (5 bases). The specimen was cultured CD8+ T cells derived from PBMCs. CDR3 in DNA: TGTGCCATCAAATCAGGGACGAATGAAAAACTGTTTTTT. Protein: CAIKSGTNEKLFF.